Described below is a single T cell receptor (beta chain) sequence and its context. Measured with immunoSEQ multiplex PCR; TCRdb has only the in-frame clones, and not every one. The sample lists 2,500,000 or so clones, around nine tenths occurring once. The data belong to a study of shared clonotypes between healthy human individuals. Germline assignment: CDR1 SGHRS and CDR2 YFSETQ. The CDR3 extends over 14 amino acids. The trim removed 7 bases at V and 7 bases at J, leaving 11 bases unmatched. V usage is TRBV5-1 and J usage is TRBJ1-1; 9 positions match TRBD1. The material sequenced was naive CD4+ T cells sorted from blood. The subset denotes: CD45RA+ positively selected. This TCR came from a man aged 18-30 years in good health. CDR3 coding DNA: TGCGCCAGCGATCCCGGGGACAGGGTTGGTGAAGCTTTCTTT. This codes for CASDPGDRVGEAFF.